This T cell receptor (beta chain) is from a study of post-analysis software for immune sequencing data. Broader study findings: Normalized Chao1 diversity was significantly lower in multiple sclerosis patients than in controls. Controls had lower frequencies than patients of a few TRBV segments, which included TRBV5-6, TRBV5-1 and TRBV20-1.

This clonotype has more than one count but fewer than ten. Its antigen is unknown. After removal of 0 bases from V and 4 bases from J, the junction contained 12 bases not matched to a gene. Germline CDR1 is MNHEY and CDR2 is SVGAGI. The CDR3 totals 17 residues. TCR beta libraries were prepared from cDNA with unique molecular identifiers. MiXCR was run by TCRdb on the PCR reads, yielding one entry per CDR3 protein. The table has about 500,000 distinct CDR3 sequences, approximately 46% seen once. Sequenced: blood. The sequence was collected from a girl aged 5-17 years with multiple sclerosis. The chain is built from TRBV6-5 and TRBJ2-7, with 7 bases aligning to TRBD1. The CDR3 here is CASSYSGGFPGGYEQYF. CDR3 in DNA: TGTGCCAGCAGTTACTCAGGCGGTTTTCCAGGGGGTTACGAGCAGTACTTC.